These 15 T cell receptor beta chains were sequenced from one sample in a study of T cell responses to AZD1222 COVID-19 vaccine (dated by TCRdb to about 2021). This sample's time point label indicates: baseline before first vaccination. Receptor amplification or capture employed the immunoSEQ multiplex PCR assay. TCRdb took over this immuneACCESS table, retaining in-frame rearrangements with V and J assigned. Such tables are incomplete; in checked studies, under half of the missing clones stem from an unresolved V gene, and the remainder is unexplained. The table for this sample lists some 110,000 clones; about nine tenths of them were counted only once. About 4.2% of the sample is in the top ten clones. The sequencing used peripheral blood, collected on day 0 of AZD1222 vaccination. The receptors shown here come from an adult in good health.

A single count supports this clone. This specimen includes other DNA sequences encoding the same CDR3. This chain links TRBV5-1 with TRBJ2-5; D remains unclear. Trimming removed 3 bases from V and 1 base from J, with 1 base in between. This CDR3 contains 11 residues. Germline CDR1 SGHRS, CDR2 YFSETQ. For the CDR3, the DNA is TGCGCCAGCAGCTCCCAAGAGACCCAGTACTTC. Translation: CASSSQETQYF.

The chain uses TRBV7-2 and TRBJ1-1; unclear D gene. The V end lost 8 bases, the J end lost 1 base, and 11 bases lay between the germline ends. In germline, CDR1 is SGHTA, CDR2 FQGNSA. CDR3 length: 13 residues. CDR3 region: CASALSWNTEAFF. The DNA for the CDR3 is TGTGCCAGCGCCCTATCATGGAACACTGAAGCTTTCTTT. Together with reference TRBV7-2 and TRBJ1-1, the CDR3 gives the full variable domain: GAGVSQSPSNKVTEKGKDVELRCDPISGHTALYWYRQSLGQGLEFLIYFQGNSAPDKSGLPSDRFSAERTGGSVSTLTIQRTQQEDSAVYLCASALSWNTEAFFGQGTRLTVV.

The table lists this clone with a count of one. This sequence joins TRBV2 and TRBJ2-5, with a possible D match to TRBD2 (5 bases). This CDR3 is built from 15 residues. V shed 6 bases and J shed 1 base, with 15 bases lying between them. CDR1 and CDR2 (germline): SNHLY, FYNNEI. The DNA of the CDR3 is TGTGCCAGCAGCTGGACTCGGGCCGCCCAAGAGACCCAGTACTTC. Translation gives CASSWTRAAQETQYF.

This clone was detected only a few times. The CDR3 loop reads CASSLTSGGYEQYF. CDR3 coding DNA: TGTGCCAGCAGCCTGACTAGCGGGGGCTACGAGCAGTACTTC. The chain uses TRBV3-1 (or the pseudogene TRBV3-2) and TRBJ2-7, with 12 bases aligning to TRBD2. The germline V gene encodes CDR1 LGHDT and CDR2 YNNKEL (reference sequence). The CDR3 loop spans 14 amino acids. Unmatched junction bases numbered 1, after V lost 4 bases and J lost 3 bases.

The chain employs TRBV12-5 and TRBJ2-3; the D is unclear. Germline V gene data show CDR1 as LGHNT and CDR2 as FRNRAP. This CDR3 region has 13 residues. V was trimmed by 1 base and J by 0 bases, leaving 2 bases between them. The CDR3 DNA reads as TGTGCTAGTGGTTTGGCTAGCACAGATACGCAGTATTTT. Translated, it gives CASGLASTDTQYF.

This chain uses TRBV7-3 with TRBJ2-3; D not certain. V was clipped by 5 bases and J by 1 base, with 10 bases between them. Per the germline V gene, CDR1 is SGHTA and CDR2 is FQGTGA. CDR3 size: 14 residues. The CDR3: CASSPNSGTDTQYF. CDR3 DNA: TGTGCCAGCAGCCCAAATTCGGGCACAGATACGCAGTATTTT. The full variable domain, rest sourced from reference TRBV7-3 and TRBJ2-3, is GAGVSQTPSNKVTEKGKYVELRCDPISGHTALYWYRQSLGQGPEFLIYFQGTGAADDSGLPNDRFFAVRPEGSVSTLKIQRTERGDSAVYLCASSPNSGTDTQYFGPGTRLTVL.

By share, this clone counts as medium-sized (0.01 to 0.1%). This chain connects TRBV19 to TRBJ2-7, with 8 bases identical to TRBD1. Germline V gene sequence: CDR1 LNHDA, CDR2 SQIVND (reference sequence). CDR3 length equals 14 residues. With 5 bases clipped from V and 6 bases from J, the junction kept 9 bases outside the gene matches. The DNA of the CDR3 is TGTGCCAGTAGTCCGGACAGGGTCTTCGGCGAGCAGTACTTC. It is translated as CASSPDRVFGEQYF.

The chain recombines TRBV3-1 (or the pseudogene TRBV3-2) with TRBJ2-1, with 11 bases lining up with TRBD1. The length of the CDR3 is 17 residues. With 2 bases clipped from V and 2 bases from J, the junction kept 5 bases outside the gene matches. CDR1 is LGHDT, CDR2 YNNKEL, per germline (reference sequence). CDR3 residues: CASSQSPGQGAYNEQFF. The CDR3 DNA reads TGTGCCAGCAGCCAATCCCCGGGACAGGGGGCCTACAATGAGCAGTTCTTC.

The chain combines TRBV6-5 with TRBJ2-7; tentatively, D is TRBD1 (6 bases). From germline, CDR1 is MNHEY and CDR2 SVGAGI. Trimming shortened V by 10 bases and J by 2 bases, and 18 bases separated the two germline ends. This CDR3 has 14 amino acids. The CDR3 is CATREAGTTYEQYF. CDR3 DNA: TGTGCCACGCGCGAAGCAGGGACAACCTACGAGCAGTACTTC.

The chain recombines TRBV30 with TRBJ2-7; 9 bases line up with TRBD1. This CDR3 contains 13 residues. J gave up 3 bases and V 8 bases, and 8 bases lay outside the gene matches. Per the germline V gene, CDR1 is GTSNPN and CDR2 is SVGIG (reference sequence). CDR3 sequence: CAGTDRGGYEQYF. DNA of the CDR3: TGTGCCGGCACCGACAGGGGGGGCTACGAGCAGTACTTC.

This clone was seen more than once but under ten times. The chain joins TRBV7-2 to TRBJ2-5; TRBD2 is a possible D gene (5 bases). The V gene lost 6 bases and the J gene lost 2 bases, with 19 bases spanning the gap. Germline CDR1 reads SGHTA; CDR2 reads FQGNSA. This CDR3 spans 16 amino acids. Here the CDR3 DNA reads TGTGCCAGCAGTAAGAATCCCCCTAGCCGACAAGAGACCCAGTACTTC. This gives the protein CASSKNPPSRQETQYF. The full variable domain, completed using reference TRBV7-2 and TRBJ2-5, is GAGVSQSPSNKVTEKGKDVELRCDPISGHTALYWYRQSLGQGLEFLIYFQGNSAPDKSGLPSDRFSAERTGGSVSTLTIQRTQQEDSAVYLCASSKNPPSRQETQYFGPGTRLLVL.

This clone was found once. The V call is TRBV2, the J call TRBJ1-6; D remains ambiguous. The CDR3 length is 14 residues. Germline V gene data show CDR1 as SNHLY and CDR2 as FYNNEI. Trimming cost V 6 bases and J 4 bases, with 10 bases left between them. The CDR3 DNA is TGTGCCAGCAGCCCGACGGCGTATAATTCACCCCTCCACTTT. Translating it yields CASSPTAYNSPLHF.

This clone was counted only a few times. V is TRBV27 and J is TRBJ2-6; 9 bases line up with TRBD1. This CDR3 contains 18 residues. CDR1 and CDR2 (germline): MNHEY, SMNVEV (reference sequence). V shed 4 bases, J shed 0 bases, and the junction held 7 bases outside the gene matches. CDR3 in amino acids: CASSSGQGIISGANVLTF. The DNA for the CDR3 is TGTGCCAGCAGTTCGGGACAGGGTATCATCTCTGGGGCCAACGTCCTGACTTTC.

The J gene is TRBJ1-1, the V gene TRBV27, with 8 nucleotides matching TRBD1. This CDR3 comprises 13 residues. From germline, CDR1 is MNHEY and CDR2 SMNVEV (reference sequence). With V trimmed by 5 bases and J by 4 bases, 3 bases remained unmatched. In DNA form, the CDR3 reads TGTGCCAGCAGTATTGGACAGGGCACTGAAGCTTTCTTT. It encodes CASSIGQGTEAFF.

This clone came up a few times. The CDR3 sequence: CATSAGDGPRNTEAFF. CDR3 nucleotides: TGTGCCACCAGTGCGGGGGATGGCCCCCGGAACACTGAAGCTTTCTTT. The J gene is TRBJ1-1, the V gene TRBV24-1; perhaps TRBD1 as D (5 bases). The CDR3 is 16 residues long. V was pared by 5 bases and J by 1 base, with 16 bases between. Germline-derived CDR1 and CDR2 are KGHDR and SFDVKD.